Reported below is one TCR beta chain. The antigen remains unidentified. The PCR ran on 60 Vbeta and 13 Jbeta primers. Sequencing used immunoSEQ multiplex PCR; TCRdb keeps in-frame clones, though not all of them. The repertoire table contains around 140,000 clones. This sample is drawn from a study of cytomegalovirus exposure and HLA in healthy donors. Study-wide findings and caveats: The authors later found most CMV-associated TCR beta chains appeared HLA-restricted. The productive fraction for most TCR beta V segments was about 87% or about 30% in an earlier analysis. Later analysis placed DRB1 highest and HLA-C lowest in TCR association rates, which differed by HLA locus.

V was trimmed by 0 bases and J by 5 bases, leaving 8 bases between them. CDR1 and CDR2 (germline): LNHNV, YYDKDF (reference sequence). The CDR3 length is 14 residues. This chain connects TRBV15 to TRBJ1-5; D uncertain. Source material: PBMCs. The source of this sequence is a man between 18 and 29 years old in good health and CMV-seronegative. The CDR3 DNA reads TGTGCCACCAGCAGAGATCACAACGATCAGCCCCAGCATTTT. Encoded protein: CATSRDHNDQPQHF.